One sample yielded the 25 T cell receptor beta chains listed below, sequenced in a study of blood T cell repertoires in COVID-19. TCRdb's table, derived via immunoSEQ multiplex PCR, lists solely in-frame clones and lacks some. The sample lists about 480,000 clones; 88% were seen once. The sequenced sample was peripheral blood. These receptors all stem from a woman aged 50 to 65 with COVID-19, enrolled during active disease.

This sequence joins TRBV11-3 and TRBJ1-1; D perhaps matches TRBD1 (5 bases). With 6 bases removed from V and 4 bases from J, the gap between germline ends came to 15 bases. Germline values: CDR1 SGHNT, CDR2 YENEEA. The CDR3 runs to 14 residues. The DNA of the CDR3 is TGTGCCAGCAGTCTCGGGGGGGAGGGCACTGAAGCTTTCTTT. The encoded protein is CASSLGGEGTEAFF.

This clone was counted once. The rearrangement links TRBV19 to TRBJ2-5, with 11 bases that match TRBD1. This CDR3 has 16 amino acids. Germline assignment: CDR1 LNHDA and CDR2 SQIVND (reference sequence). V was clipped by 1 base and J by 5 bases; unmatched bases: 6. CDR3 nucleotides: TGTGCCAGTAGTATAGGCGGGACAGGGGGTACGGAGACCCAGTACTTC. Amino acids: CASSIGGTGGTETQYF.

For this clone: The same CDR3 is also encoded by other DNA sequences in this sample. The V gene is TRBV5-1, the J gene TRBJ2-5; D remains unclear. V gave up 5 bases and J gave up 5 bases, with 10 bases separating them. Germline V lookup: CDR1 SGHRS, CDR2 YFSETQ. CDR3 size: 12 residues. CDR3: CASRYEAETQYF. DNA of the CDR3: TGCGCCAGCAGATATGAGGCTGAGACCCAGTACTTC.

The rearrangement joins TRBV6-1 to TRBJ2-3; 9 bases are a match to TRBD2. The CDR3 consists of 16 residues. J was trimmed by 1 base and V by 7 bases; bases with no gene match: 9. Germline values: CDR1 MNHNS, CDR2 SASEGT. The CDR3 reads CASNEVASGGTDTQYF. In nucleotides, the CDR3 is TGTGCCAGCAATGAGGTGGCTAGCGGGGGCACAGATACGCAGTATTTT.

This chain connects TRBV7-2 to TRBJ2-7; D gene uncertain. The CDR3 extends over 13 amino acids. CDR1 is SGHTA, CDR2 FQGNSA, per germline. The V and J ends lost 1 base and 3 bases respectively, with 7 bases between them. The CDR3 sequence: CASSLDSFYEQYF. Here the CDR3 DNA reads TGTGCCAGCAGCTTAGACAGCTTCTACGAGCAGTACTTC.

CDR3 region: CAIREIGVETQYF. CDR3 coding DNA: TGTGCCATCCGAGAGATAGGGGTCGAGACCCAGTACTTC. The chain has TRBV5-4 and TRBJ2-5; maybe TRBD1 (5 bases). V shed 9 bases and J shed 5 bases, with 17 bases lying between them. This CDR3 comprises 13 residues. Germline V gene lookup returns CDR1 SGHNT and CDR2 YYREEE (reference sequence).

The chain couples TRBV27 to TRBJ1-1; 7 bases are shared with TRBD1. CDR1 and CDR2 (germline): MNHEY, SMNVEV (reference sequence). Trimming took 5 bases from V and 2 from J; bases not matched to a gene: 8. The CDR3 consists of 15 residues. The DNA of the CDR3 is TGTGCCAGCAGTCCCCTGGGACAGCTCAACACTGAAGCTTTCTTT. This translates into CASSPLGQLNTEAFF.

The CDR3 DNA is TGTGCCAGCAGCCAGCAGGTGAACACTGAAGCTTTCTTT. It is translated as CASSQQVNTEAFF. The chain is built from TRBV3-1 (or the pseudogene TRBV3-2) and TRBJ1-1; unclear D gene. The CDR3 is 13 residues long. The germline V gene encodes CDR1 LGHDT and CDR2 YNNKEL (reference sequence). Trimming pared 3 bases from V and 0 bases from J, leaving 5 bases between.

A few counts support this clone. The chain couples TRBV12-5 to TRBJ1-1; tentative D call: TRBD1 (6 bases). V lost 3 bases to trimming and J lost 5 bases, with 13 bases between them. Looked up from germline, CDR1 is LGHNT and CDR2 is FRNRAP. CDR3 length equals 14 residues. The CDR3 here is CASGLGGARTEAFF. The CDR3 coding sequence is TGTGCTAGTGGTTTAGGGGGGGCCCGAACTGAAGCTTTCTTT.

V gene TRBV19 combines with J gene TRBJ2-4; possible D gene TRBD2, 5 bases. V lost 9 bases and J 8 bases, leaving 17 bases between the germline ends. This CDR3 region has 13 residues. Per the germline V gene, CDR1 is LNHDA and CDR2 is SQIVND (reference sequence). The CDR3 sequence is CASSGPGLDIQYF. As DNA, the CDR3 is TGTGCCAGCAGCGGTCCGGGCTTGGACATTCAGTACTTC. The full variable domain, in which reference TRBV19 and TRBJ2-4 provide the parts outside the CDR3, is DGGITQSPKYLFRKEGQNVTLSCEQNLNHDAMYWYRQDPGQGLRLIYYSQIVNDFQKGDIAEGYSVSREKKESFPLTVTSAQKNPTAFYLCASSGPGLDIQYFGAGTRLSVL.

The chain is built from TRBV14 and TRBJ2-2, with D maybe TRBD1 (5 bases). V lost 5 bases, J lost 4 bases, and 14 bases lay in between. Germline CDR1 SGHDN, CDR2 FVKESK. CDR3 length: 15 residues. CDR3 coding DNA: TGTGCCAGCAGCTATAATTGGGGCCGCACCGGGGAGCTGTTTTTT. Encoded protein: CASSYNWGRTGELFF.

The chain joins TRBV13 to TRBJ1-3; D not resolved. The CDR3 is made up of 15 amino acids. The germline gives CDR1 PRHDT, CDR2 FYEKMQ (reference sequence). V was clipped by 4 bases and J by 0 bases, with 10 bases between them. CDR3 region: CASSSSEVSGNTIYF. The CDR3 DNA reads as TGTGCCAGCAGCTCCTCAGAGGTCTCTGGAAACACCATATATTTT.

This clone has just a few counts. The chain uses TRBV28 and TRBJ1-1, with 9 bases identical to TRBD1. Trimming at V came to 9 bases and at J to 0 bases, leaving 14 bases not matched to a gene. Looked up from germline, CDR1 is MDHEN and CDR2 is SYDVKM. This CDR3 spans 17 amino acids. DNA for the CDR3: TGTGCCAGTCTCCGGGACAGGGTTAGTTTCATGAACACTGAAGCTTTCTTT. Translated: CASLRDRVSFMNTEAFF. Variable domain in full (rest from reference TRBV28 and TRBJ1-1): DVKVTQSSRYLVKRTGEKVFLECVQDMDHENMFWYRQDPGLGLRLIYFSYDVKMKEKGDIPEGYSVSREKKERFSLILESASTNQTSMYLCASLRDRVSFMNTEAFFGQGTRLTVV.

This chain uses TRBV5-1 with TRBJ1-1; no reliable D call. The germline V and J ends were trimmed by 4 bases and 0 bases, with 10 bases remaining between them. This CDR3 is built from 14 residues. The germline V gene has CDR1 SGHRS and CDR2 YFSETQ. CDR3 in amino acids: CASSPSVMNTEAFF. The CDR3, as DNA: TGCGCCAGCAGCCCCTCTGTTATGAACACTGAAGCTTTCTTT.

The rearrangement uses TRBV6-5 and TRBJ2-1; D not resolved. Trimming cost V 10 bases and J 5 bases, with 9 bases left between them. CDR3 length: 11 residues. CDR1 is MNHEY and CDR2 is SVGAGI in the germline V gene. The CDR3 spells CATNSNNEQFF. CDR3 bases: TGTGCCACCAACAGTAACAATGAGCAGTTCTTC.

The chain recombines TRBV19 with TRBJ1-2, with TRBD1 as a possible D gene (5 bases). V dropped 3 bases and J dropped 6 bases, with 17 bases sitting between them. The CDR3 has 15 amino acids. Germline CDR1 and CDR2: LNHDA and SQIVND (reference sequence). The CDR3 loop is CASSIFGRVTDGYTF. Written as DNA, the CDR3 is TGTGCCAGTAGTATTTTCGGCAGGGTGACTGATGGCTACACCTTC.

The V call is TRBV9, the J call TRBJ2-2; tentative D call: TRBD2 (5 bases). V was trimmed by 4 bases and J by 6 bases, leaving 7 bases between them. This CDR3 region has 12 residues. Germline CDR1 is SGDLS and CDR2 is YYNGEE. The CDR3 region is CASSRRAGELFF. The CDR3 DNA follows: TGTGCCAGCAGCCGGCGGGCCGGGGAGCTGTTTTTT. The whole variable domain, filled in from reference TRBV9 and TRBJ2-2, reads DSGVTQTPKHLITATGQRVTLRCSPRSGDLSVYWYQQSLDQGLQFLIQYYNGEERAKGNILERFSAQQFPDLHSELNLSSLELGDSALYFCASSRRAGELFFGEGSRLTVL.

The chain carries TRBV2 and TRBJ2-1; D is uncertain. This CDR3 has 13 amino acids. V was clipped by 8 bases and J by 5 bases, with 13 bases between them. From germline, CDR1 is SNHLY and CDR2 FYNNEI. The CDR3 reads CASGLGLHNEQFF. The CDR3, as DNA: TGTGCCAGCGGCCTTGGGCTACACAATGAGCAGTTCTTC.

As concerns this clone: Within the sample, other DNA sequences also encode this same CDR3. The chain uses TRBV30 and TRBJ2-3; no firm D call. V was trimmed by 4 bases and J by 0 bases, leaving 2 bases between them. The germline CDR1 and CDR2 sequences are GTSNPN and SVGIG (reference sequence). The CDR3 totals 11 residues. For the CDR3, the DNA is TGTGCCTGGACGAGCACAGATACGCAGTATTTT. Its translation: CAWTSTDTQYF.

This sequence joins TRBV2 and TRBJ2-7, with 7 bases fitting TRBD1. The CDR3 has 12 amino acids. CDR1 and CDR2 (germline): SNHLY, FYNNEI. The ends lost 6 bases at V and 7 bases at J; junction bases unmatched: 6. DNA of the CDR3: TGTGCCAGCAGCCGAGGACAGGTGGAGCAGTACTTC. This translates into CASSRGQVEQYF. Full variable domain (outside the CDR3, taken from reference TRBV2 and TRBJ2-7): EPEVTQTPSHQVTQMGQEVILRCVPISNHLYFYWYRQILGQKVEFLVSFYNNEISEKSEIFDDQFSVERPDGSNFTLKIRSTKLEDSAMYFCASSRGQVEQYFGPGTRLTVT.

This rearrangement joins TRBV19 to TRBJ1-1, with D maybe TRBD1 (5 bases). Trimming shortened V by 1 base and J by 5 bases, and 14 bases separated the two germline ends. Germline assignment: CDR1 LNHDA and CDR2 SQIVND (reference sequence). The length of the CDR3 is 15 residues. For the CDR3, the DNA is TGTGCCAGTAGTATAGGGCAGGGTTACGGGACTGAAGCTTTCTTT. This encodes CASSIGQGYGTEAFF.

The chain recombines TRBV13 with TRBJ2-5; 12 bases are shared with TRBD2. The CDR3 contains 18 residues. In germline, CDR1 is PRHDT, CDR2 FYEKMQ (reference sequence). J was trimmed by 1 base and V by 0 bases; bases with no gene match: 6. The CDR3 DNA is TGTGCCAGCAGCTTAGGCGGCCGACTAGCGGGGGCCCAAGAGACCCAGTACTTC. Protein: CASSLGGRLAGAQETQYF.

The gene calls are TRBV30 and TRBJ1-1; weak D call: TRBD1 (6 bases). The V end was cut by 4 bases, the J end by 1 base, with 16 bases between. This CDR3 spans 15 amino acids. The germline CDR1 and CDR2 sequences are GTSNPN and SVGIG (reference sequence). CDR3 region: CAWKKGGGPNTEAFF. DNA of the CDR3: TGTGCCTGGAAAAAAGGGGGGGGGCCGAACACTGAAGCTTTCTTT.

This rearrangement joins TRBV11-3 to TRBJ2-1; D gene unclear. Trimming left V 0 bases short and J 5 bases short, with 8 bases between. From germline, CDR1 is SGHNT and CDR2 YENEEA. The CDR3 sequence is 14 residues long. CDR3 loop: CASSLEADNNEQFF. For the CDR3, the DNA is TGTGCCAGCAGCTTAGAGGCCGATAACAATGAGCAGTTCTTC.

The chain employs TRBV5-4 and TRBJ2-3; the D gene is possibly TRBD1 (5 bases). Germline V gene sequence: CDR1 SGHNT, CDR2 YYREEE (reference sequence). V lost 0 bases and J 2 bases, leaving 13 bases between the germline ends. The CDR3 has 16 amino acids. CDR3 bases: TGTGCCAGCAGCTTGGCTGCCGACAGAACCACAGATACGCAGTATTTT. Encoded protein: CASSLAADRTTDTQYF. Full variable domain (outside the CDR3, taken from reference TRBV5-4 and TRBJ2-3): ETGVTQSPTHLIKTRGQQVTLRCSSQSGHNTVSWYQQALGQGPQFIFQYYREEENGRGNFPPRFSGLQFPNYSSELNVNALELDDSALYLCASSLAADRTTDTQYFGPGTRLTVL.